The rows below give T cell receptor beta chains drawn from one sample of a study of blood T cell repertoires in COVID-19. Assay: immunoSEQ multiplex PCR; the TCRdb copy retains only in-frame clones and omits some. Of almost 250,000 clones in the sample, approximately 86% were seen once. Sequenced material: peripheral blood. The receptors originated from a woman aged 60-75 years who had recovered from COVID-19. Both conserved end residues are part of each CDR3. Fields, in order: D gene, clone size, J gene, V gene, CDR3 protein, CDR3 DNA. D genes are given only for firm matches. Clone size, where shown, is once, few, many, or a class for clones that have expanded.

d_gene: NA
abundance: NA
j_gene: TRBJ1-6
v_gene: TRBV11-2
CDR3aa: CASSFMVPSSYNSPLHF
CDR3nt: TGTGCCAGCAGCTTCATGGTTCCGAGCTCCTATAATTCACCCCTCCACTTT

d_gene: NA
abundance: NA
j_gene: TRBJ2-1
v_gene: TRBV11-1
CDR3aa: CASSRAQATFNEQFF
CDR3nt: TGTGCCAGCAGTCGTGCGCAGGCAACGTTCAATGAGCAGTTCTTC

d_gene: TRBD2
abundance: NA
j_gene: TRBJ2-7
v_gene: TRBV7-8
CDR3aa: CASSWTSGGNYEQYF
CDR3nt: TGTGCCAGCAGCTGGACTAGCGGGGGAAATTACGAGCAGTACTTC

d_gene: TRBD1
abundance: NA
j_gene: TRBJ1-3
v_gene: TRBV18
CDR3aa: CASSLGGQGGIPIYF
CDR3nt: TGTGCCAGCTCCCTCGGTGGACAGGGCGGAATACCCATATATTTT

d_gene: TRBD1
abundance: NA
j_gene: TRBJ1-1
v_gene: TRBV4-2
CDR3aa: CASSQGTGLTEAFF
CDR3nt: TGTGCCAGCAGCCAAGGGACAGGGCTTACTGAAGCTTTCTTT

d_gene: TRBD2
abundance: NA
j_gene: TRBJ2-2
v_gene: TRBV5-5
CDR3aa: CASSLMDGGAPGELFF
CDR3nt: TGTGCCAGCAGCTTGATGGACGGGGGGGCCCCCGGGGAGCTGTTTTTT

d_gene: TRBD1
abundance: NA
j_gene: TRBJ2-5
v_gene: TRBV9
CDR3aa: CASSAGTGAGGAETQYF
CDR3nt: TGTGCCAGCAGCGCAGGAACAGGGGCGGGTGGTGCAGAGACCCAGTACTTC

d_gene: TRBD2
abundance: NA
j_gene: TRBJ2-3
v_gene: TRBV7-3
CDR3aa: CASSLSGGADTQYF
CDR3nt: TGTGCCAGCAGCTTAAGCGGGGGGGCAGATACGCAGTATTTT

d_gene: NA
abundance: NA
j_gene: TRBJ1-2
v_gene: TRBV27
CDR3aa: CASSSPDRANYGYTF
CDR3nt: TGTGCCAGCAGTTCACCGGACAGAGCTAACTATGGCTACACCTTC

d_gene: TRBD1
abundance: NA
j_gene: TRBJ1-4
v_gene: TRBV2
CDR3aa: CASSELRTGSNEKLFF
CDR3nt: TGTGCCAGCAGTGAATTAAGGACAGGGAGTAATGAAAAACTGTTTTTT

d_gene: TRBD1
abundance: NA
j_gene: TRBJ2-7
v_gene: TRBV2
CDR3aa: CASKGDRGSYEQYF
CDR3nt: TGTGCCAGCAAAGGGGACAGGGGCTCCTACGAGCAGTACTTC

d_gene: TRBD1
abundance: once
j_gene: TRBJ1-2
v_gene: TRBV14
CDR3aa: CASSQRTGRGYTF
CDR3nt: TGTGCCAGCAGCCAACGGACAGGGCGGGGCTACACCTTC

d_gene: TRBD1
abundance: NA
j_gene: TRBJ2-7
v_gene: TRBV18
CDR3aa: CASRGGQGIVYEQYF
CDR3nt: TGTGCCAGCCGAGGGGGACAGGGGATTGTCTACGAGCAGTACTTC

d_gene: NA
abundance: NA
j_gene: TRBJ1-1
v_gene: TRBV3-1/TRBV3-2
CDR3aa: CASSRRGRNTEAFF
CDR3nt: TGTGCCAGCAGTCGGCGGGGGCGAAACACTGAAGCTTTCTTT

d_gene: NA
abundance: NA
j_gene: TRBJ2-7
v_gene: TRBV6-5
CDR3aa: CASSLTLRSYEQYF
CDR3nt: TGTGCCAGCAGCTTGACACTCCGCTCCTACGAGCAGTACTTC

d_gene: NA
abundance: NA
j_gene: TRBJ1-1
v_gene: TRBV27
CDR3aa: CASSLFRGLGATEAFF
CDR3nt: TGTGCCAGCAGTTTATTCAGGGGCCTTGGAGCCACTGAAGCTTTCTTT

d_gene: NA
abundance: NA
j_gene: TRBJ2-6
v_gene: TRBV18
CDR3aa: CASSPFGTGANVLTF
CDR3nt: TGTGCCAGCTCACCTTTCGGGACAGGGGCCAACGTCCTGACTTTC

d_gene: TRBD1
abundance: few
j_gene: TRBJ2-7
v_gene: TRBV19
CDR3aa: CASSRAPGTGGLPPTYEQYF
CDR3nt: TGTGCCAGTAGTAGGGCCCCCGGGACAGGGGGCCTCCCCCCCACCTACGAGCAGTACTTC

d_gene: NA
abundance: NA
j_gene: TRBJ2-1
v_gene: TRBV6-4
CDR3aa: CASSEGDYNEQFF
CDR3nt: TGTGCCAGCAGTGAGGGAGACTACAATGAGCAGTTCTTC

d_gene: NA
abundance: NA
j_gene: TRBJ1-1
v_gene: TRBV28
CDR3aa: CASSFFRDEAFF
CDR3nt: TGTGCCAGCAGTTTTTTCCGGGATGAAGCTTTCTTT

d_gene: TRBD1
abundance: NA
j_gene: TRBJ1-2
v_gene: TRBV2
CDR3aa: CASSSQTGGGYTF
CDR3nt: TGTGCCAGCAGTTCACAAACAGGGGGCGGCTACACCTTC

d_gene: NA
abundance: NA
j_gene: TRBJ1-2
v_gene: TRBV14
CDR3aa: CASSQDLTITNYGYTF
CDR3nt: TGTGCCAGCAGCCAAGATCTGACTATAACTAACTATGGCTACACCTTC

d_gene: NA
abundance: NA
j_gene: TRBJ1-2
v_gene: TRBV23-1
CDR3aa: CASSQSGAVAYGYTF
CDR3nt: TGCGCCAGCAGTCAATCTGGGGCGGTCGCCTATGGCTACACCTTC

d_gene: TRBD2
abundance: NA
j_gene: TRBJ2-1
v_gene: TRBV11-2
CDR3aa: CASSLLGLQINEQFF
CDR3nt: TGTGCCAGCAGCCTACTGGGACTACAGATTAATGAGCAGTTCTTC

d_gene: NA
abundance: once
j_gene: TRBJ2-7
v_gene: TRBV11-3
CDR3aa: CASSLGRGSSYEQYF
CDR3nt: TGTGCCAGCAGCTTAGGTAGAGGAAGCTCCTACGAGCAGTACTTC

d_gene: NA
abundance: NA
j_gene: TRBJ2-3
v_gene: TRBV7-8
CDR3aa: CASSAGGDTQYF
CDR3nt: TGTGCCAGCAGCGCGGGCGGAGATACGCAGTATTTT

d_gene: NA
abundance: NA
j_gene: TRBJ1-2
v_gene: TRBV18
CDR3aa: CASSPSDPGGSYTF
CDR3nt: TGTGCCAGCTCACCTTCAGACCCCGGCGGGAGCTACACCTTC

d_gene: NA
abundance: NA
j_gene: TRBJ1-6
v_gene: TRBV5-5
CDR3aa: CASSPPSGARGSSYNSPLHF
CDR3nt: TGTGCCAGCAGCCCCCCCTCAGGGGCTAGGGGTAGCTCCTATAATTCACCCCTCCACTTT

d_gene: NA
abundance: NA
j_gene: TRBJ2-5
v_gene: TRBV5-1
CDR3aa: CASSPNRVGGQETQYF
CDR3nt: TGCGCCAGCAGCCCCAACCGTGTAGGAGGACAAGAGACCCAGTACTTC

d_gene: NA
abundance: once
j_gene: TRBJ1-1
v_gene: TRBV6-4
CDR3aa: CASSAQGRGTEAFF
CDR3nt: TGTGCCAGCAGTGCACAGGGACGGGGCACTGAAGCTTTCTTT

d_gene: NA
abundance: NA
j_gene: TRBJ1-2
v_gene: TRBV5-1
CDR3aa: CASSPLTYSSANYGYTF
CDR3nt: TGCGCCAGCAGCCCATTAACGTATTCGTCAGCTAACTATGGCTACACCTTC

d_gene: NA
abundance: few
j_gene: TRBJ1-2
v_gene: TRBV6-2/TRBV6-3
CDR3aa: CASSYQSSTFYGYTF
CDR3nt: TGTGCCAGCAGTTACCAGTCCTCCACCTTCTATGGCTACACCTTC